The rows below give T cell receptor beta chains drawn from one sample of a study of blood T cell repertoires in COVID-19. The method was immunoSEQ multiplex PCR; TCRdb's version includes in-frame clones alone and lacks a portion of them. The repertoire holds about 280,000 clones, with about 83% as singletons. What was sequenced was PBMCs or T cells enriched from blood (not recorded which). Receptors were obtained from a woman aged 40 to 50 who had recovered from COVID-19. Each CDR3 is given with its conserved first and last residue. D genes are given only for firm matches. Not all rows give a size; the values are once, few, many and, for expanded clones, a class.

j_gene,v_gene,abundance,d_gene,CDR3aa,CDR3nt
TRBJ1-2,TRBV5-1,once,.,CASSLMEDYGYTF,TGCGCCAGCAGCTTGATGGAGGACTATGGCTACACCTTC
TRBJ1-6,TRBV10-3,.,TRBD1,CAIRDRVNSPLHF,TGTGCCATCCGGGACAGGGTCAATTCACCCCTCCACTTT
TRBJ2-1,TRBV30,.,TRBD2,CAWSVPSGPYNEQFF,TGTGCCTGGAGTGTACCTAGCGGTCCCTACAATGAGCAGTTCTTC
TRBJ1-5,TRBV18,.,TRBD1,CASSPGTGGLRQPQHF,TGTGCCAGCTCGCCCGGGACAGGGGGCTTACGACAGCCCCAGCATTTT
TRBJ1-1,TRBV7-2,once,TRBD1,CASSLGQPNTEAFF,TGTGCCAGCAGCTTGGGACAGCCGAACACTGAAGCTTTCTTT
TRBJ1-1,TRBV9,.,.,CASSVGQGHTEAFF,TGTGCCAGCAGCGTAGGTCAGGGCCACACTGAAGCTTTCTTT
TRBJ2-1,TRBV6-2/TRBV6-3,.,.,CASSRGGSSYNEQFF,TGTGCCAGCAGCAGGGGTGGAAGCTCCTACAATGAGCAGTTCTTC
TRBJ2-3,TRBV9,.,TRBD2,CASSAGTSLGTDTQYF,TGTGCCAGCAGCGCCGGGACTAGTCTTGGCACAGATACGCAGTATTTT
TRBJ2-2,TRBV27,.,.,CASSLRVTGELFF,TGTGCCAGCAGTTTACGGGTCACCGGGGAGCTGTTTTTT
TRBJ2-3,TRBV5-4,.,.,CASSPSGGGGTDTQYF,TGTGCCAGCAGCCCCTCCGGTGGGGGCGGCACAGATACGCAGTATTTT
TRBJ1-2,TRBV4-1,once,.,CASSQDSGRVYGYTF,TGCGCCAGCAGCCAAGATTCGGGGAGGGTCTATGGCTACACCTTC